This TCR beta chain was observed in a study of blood T cell repertoires in COVID-19. Study in general: From T cells, B-cell-depleted T cells, or PBMCs came the material, which was cDNA or gDNA.

Participants were aged 18 to 89 years from about 25 US areas. Categorization into cohorts depended on clinical history that participants reported. Germline assignment: CDR1 SGHKS and CDR2 YYEKEE (reference sequence). V lost 8 bases and J 4 bases, leaving 11 bases between the germline ends. The CDR3 extends over 12 amino acids. Profiled with immunoSEQ multiplex PCR; TCRdb holds only in-frame clones, not every one. Among about 200,000 clones, more than 70% were seen once, and the ten largest hold about 6%. V is TRBV5-5 and J is TRBJ2-3; a possible D gene is TRBD1 (5 bases). The sequenced sample was PBMCs or T cells enriched from blood (not recorded which). This receptor was taken from a man in his forties with acute COVID-19. CDR3 in DNA: TGTGCCAGACAGGCCCACCCAGATACGCAGTATTTT. Translation: CARQAHPDTQYF.